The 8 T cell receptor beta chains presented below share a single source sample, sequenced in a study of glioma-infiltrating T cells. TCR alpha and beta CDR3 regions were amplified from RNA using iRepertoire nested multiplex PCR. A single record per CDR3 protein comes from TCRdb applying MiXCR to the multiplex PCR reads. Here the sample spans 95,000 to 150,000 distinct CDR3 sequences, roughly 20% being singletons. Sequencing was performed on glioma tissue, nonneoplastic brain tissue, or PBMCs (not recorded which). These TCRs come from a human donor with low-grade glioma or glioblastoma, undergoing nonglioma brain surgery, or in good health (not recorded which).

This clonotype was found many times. The CDR3 DNA sequence: TGTGCCACGGGTTTGAGACGAAGCACCGGGGAGCTGTTTTTT. This sequence encodes CATGLRRSTGELFF. The chain carries TRBV4-2 and TRBJ2-2; D remains unclear. CDR3 length equals 14 residues. Trimming took off 10 bases at V and 4 bases at J, with 16 bases between the two ends. CDR1 LGHNA and CDR2 YNFKEQ come from the germline V gene.

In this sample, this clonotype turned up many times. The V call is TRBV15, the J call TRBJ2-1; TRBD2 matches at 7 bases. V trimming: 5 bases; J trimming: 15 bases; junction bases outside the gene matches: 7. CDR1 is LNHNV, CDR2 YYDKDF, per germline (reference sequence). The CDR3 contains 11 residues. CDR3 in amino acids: CATSGSSGRFF. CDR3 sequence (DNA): TGTGCCACCAGCGGATCTAGCGGTCGGTTCTTC.

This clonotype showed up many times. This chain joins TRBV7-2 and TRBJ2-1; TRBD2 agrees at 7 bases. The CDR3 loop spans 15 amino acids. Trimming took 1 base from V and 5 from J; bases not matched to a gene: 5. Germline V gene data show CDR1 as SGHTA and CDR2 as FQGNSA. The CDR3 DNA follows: TGTGCCAGCAGCTTAGTGGCGGCGGGGGACAATGAGCAGTTCTTC. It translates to CASSLVAAGDNEQFF.

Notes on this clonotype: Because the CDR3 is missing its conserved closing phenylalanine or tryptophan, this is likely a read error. CDR3 in amino acids: CASSFQEGWGETQYL. The CDR3 bases are TGTGCCAGCAGCTTTCAAGAGGGATGGGGAGAGACCCAGTACCTA. The J gene is TRBJ2-5, the V gene TRBV7-2; D is perhaps TRBD2 (5 bases). With 3 bases removed from V and 4 bases from J, the gap between germline ends came to 15 bases. Germline lookup yields CDR1 SGHTA and CDR2 FQGNSA. This CDR3 has 15 amino acids.

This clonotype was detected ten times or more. CDR3 in amino acids: CASSFGQPSTDTQYF. CDR3 in DNA: TGTGCCAGCAGCTTTGGACAGCCTAGCACAGATACGCAGTATTTT. This chain connects TRBV7-2 to TRBJ2-3; D might be TRBD1 (6 bases). Trimming pared 3 bases from V and 0 bases from J, leaving 10 bases between. CDR3 length: 15 amino acids. In germline, CDR1 is SGHTA, CDR2 FQGNSA.

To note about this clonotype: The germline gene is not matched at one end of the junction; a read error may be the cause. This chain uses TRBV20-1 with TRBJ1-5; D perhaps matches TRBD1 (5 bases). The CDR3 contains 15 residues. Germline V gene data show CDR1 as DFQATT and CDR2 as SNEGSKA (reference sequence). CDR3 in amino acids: CGARDGAVMGQPQHF. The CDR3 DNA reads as TGCGGTGCTAGAGATGGGGCGGTAATGGGTCAGCCCCAGCATTTT.

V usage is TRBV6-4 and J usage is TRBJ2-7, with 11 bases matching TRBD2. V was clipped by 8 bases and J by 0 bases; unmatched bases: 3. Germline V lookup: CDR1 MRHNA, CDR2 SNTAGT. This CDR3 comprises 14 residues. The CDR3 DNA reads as TGTGCCAGCCACACTAGCGGGAGCTCCTACGAGCAGTACTTC. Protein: CASHTSGSSYEQYF.

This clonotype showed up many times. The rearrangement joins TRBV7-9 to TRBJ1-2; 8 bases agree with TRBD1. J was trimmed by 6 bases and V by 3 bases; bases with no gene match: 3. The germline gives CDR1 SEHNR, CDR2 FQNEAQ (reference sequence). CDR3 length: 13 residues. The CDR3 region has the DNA TGTGCCAGCAGCTTGGACAGGGTCAATGGCTACACCTTC. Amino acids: CASSLDRVNGYTF.